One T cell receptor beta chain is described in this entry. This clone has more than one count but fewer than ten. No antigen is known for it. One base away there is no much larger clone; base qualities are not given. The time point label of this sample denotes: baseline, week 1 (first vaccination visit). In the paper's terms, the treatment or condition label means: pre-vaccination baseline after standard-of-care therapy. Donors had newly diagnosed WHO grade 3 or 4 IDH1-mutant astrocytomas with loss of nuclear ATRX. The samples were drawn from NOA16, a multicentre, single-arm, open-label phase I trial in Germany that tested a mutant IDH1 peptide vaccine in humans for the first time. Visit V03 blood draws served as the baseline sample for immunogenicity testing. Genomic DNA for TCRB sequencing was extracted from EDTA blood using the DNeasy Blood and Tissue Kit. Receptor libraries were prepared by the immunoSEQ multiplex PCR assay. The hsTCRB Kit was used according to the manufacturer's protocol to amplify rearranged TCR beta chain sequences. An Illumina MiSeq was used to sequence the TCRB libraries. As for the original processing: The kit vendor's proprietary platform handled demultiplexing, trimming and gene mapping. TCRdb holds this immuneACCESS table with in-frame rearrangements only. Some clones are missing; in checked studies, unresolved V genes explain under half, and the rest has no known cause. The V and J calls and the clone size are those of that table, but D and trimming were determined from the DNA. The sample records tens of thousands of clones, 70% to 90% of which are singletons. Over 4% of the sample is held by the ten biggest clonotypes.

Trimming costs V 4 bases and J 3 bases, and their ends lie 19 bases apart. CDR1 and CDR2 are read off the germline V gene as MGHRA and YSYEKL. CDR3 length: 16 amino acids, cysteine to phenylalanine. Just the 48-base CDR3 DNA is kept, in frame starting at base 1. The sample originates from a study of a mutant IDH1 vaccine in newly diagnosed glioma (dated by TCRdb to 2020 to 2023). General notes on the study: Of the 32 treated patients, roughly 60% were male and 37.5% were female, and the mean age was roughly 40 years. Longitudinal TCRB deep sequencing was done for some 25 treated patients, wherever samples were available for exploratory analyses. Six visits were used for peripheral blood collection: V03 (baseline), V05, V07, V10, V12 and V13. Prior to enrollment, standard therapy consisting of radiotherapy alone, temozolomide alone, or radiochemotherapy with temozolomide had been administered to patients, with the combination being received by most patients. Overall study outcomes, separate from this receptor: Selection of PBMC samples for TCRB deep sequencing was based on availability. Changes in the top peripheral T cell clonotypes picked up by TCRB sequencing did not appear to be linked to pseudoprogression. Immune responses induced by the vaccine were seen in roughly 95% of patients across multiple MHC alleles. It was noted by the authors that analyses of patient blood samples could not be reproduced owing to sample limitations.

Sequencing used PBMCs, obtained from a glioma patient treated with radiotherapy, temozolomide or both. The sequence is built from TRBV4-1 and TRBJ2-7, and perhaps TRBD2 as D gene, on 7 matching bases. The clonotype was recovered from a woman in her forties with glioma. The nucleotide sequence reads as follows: TGCGCCAGCAGCCTTAAAACGGGGGGCGGGAGCTACGAGCAGTACTTC. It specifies CASSLKTGGGSYEQYF.